These 21 T cell receptor beta chains share one sample of origin, sequenced in a study of cytomegalovirus exposure and HLA in healthy donors. PCR used 60 Vbeta primers and 13 Jbeta primers. TCRdb's copy holds only in-frame clones and misses some; the assay was immunoSEQ multiplex PCR. The sample yields fewer than 350,000 clones, 70% to 90% seen once. Sequences were obtained from PBMCs. The receptors shown here come from a woman between 18 and 29 years old in good health and CMV-seronegative.

This sequence joins TRBV2 and TRBJ1-1; tentative D call: TRBD1 (5 bases). The CDR3 consists of 15 residues. Trimming took 4 bases from V and 5 from J, leaving 17 bases between them. CDR1 and CDR2 (germline): SNHLY, FYNNEI. The CDR3 DNA reads TGTGCCAGCAGTGTTGGGGGGGATGGCGAAACTGAAGCTTTCTTT. Its translation is CASSVGGDGETEAFF.

This sequence joins TRBV10-3 and TRBJ1-3, with 8 bases aligning to TRBD1. This CDR3 is 15 amino acids long. Per the germline V gene, CDR1 is ENHRY and CDR2 is SYGVKD. Trimming removed 6 bases from V and 4 bases from J; junction bases left unmatched: 8. This CDR3 reads CAIRASDRGGNTIYF. Here the CDR3 DNA reads TGTGCCATCAGGGCTTCCGACAGGGGAGGAAACACCATATATTTT.

The table lists this clone with a few counts. V usage is TRBV25-1 and J usage is TRBJ2-2; possible D gene TRBD1, 5 bases. CDR1 and CDR2 from the germline V gene are MGHDK and SYGVNS. The CDR3 is 14 amino acids. Trimming took off 5 bases at V and 4 bases at J, with 11 bases between the two ends. The CDR3 spells CASSPGFGTGELFF. CDR3 nucleotide sequence: TGTGCCAGCAGTCCAGGGTTTGGCACCGGGGAGCTGTTTTTT.

This chain joins TRBV15 and TRBJ2-2; D call uncertain. Germline CDR1 reads LNHNV; CDR2 reads YYDKDF (reference sequence). V lost 1 base and J lost 6, with 12 bases in between. The CDR3 has 15 amino acids. Written as DNA, the CDR3 is TGTGCCACCAGCAGAGCCTTAGAGATGGCCGGGGAGCTGTTTTTT. Its protein is CATSRALEMAGELFF.

CDR3 region: CAINPGTTNYEQYF. The DNA of the CDR3 is TGTGCCATCAATCCCGGGACTACCAACTACGAGCAGTACTTC. This chain links TRBV10-3 with TRBJ2-7; 7 nucleotides match TRBD2. Per the germline V gene, CDR1 is ENHRY and CDR2 is SYGVKD. There are 14 residues in the CDR3. J gave up 3 bases and V 7 bases, and 9 bases lay outside the gene matches.

This chain joins TRBV9 and TRBJ2-3; D not certain. V gave up 0 bases and J gave up 0 bases, with 8 bases separating them. The CDR3 length is 15 residues. Germline values: CDR1 SGDLS, CDR2 YYNGEE. The CDR3 here is CASSVAAYSTDTQYF. For the CDR3, the DNA is TGTGCCAGCAGCGTAGCTGCGTATAGCACAGATACGCAGTATTTT.

The chain has TRBV6-4 and TRBJ2-1, with TRBD2 matching 9 bases. This CDR3 is built from 14 residues. The V segment lost 3 bases and the J segment 7 bases; nucleotides outside the gene matches: 4. CDR1 is MRHNA, CDR2 SNTAGT, per germline. CDR3 region: CASSEAGGINEQFF. The CDR3 region has the DNA TGTGCCAGCAGTGAAGCGGGGGGAATTAATGAGCAGTTCTTC.

V gene TRBV16 combines with J gene TRBJ1-2, with 10 bases matching TRBD1. Germline V gene data show CDR1 as KGHSY and CDR2 as FQNENV. V dropped 4 bases and J dropped 4; count of bases not matched to a gene: 6. This CDR3 spans 15 amino acids. CDR3 residues: CASSLSTGGSYGYTF. The CDR3 DNA reads as TGTGCCAGCAGCCTTTCGACAGGGGGCTCCTATGGCTACACCTTC.

The gene calls are TRBV7-9 and TRBJ1-1, with unresolved D. The CDR3 runs to 13 residues. The V gene's germline CDR1 is SEHNR and CDR2 FQNEAQ (reference sequence). Deletions cut 2 bases from V and 8 bases from J, with 12 bases between. The CDR3 nucleotides read TGTGCCAGCAGCTTACCCGGGGTACCCGAAGCTTTCTTT. It codes for CASSLPGVPEAFF.

The chain combines TRBV29-1 with TRBJ2-5; D unclear. The end of the DNA aligns better with TRBJ2-7, so the J call may be wrong. This CDR3 is built from 14 residues. CDR1 is SQVTM and CDR2 is ANQGSEA in the germline V gene. The CDR3 nucleotides read TGCAGCGTTGTCCCCGTAGATAGCTCCTACGAGCAGTACTTC. This encodes CSVVPVDSSYEQYF.

J is TRBJ2-5 and V is TRBV11-2; no reliable D call. This CDR3 has 12 amino acids. From germline, CDR1 is SGHAT and CDR2 FQNNGV. The V end was cut by 5 bases, the J end by 5 bases, with 9 bases between. This CDR3 is CASSPLGETQYF. CDR3 nucleotides: TGTGCCAGCAGCCCCCTAGGCGAGACCCAGTACTTC.

The V gene is TRBV25-1, the J gene TRBJ1-4; tentative D call: TRBD1 (6 bases). Trimming pared 6 bases from V and 2 bases from J, leaving 13 bases between. Germline CDR1 and CDR2: MGHDK and SYGVNS. This CDR3 has 15 residues. The CDR3 DNA reads as TGTGCCAGCAGGGGACAAGGGTTTACTAATGAAAAACTGTTTTTT. Its translation is CASRGQGFTNEKLFF.

In regard to this clone: Other DNA variants within this sample encode the same CDR3. The chain couples TRBV9 to TRBJ1-2; D is perhaps TRBD1 (5 bases). The V and J ends lost 0 bases and 6 bases respectively, with 9 bases between them. CDR1 and CDR2 from the germline V gene are SGDLS and YYNGEE. The CDR3 is 13 residues long. The CDR3 coding sequence is TGTGCCAGCAGCGTAGGGCAGGGCAATGGCTACACCTTC. Encoded protein: CASSVGQGNGYTF.

This clone was seen a handful of times. J is TRBJ1-1 and V is TRBV6-1; D is uncertain. The V gene lost 5 bases and the J gene lost 2 bases, with 15 bases spanning the gap. This CDR3 spans 15 amino acids. CDR1 is MNHNS, CDR2 SASEGT, per germline. DNA of the CDR3: TGTGCCAGCAGTCCCGGGAGGGCCGGAAACACTGAAGCTTTCTTT. Amino acid sequence: CASSPGRAGNTEAFF.

The V and J genes are TRBV5-4 and TRBJ1-1, with D possibly being TRBD1 (6 bases). With 3 bases removed from V and 0 bases from J, the gap between germline ends came to 6 bases. The CDR3 has 13 amino acids. CDR1 SGHNT and CDR2 YYREEE come from the germline V gene (reference sequence). CDR3 amino acids: CASSYRVNTEAFF. CDR3 in DNA: TGTGCCAGCAGCTACAGGGTGAACACTGAAGCTTTCTTT.

This clone was observed a single time. The chain links TRBV19 to TRBJ1-2, with D tentatively TRBD1 (6 bases). CDR3 length equals 16 residues. With 5 bases removed from V and 6 bases from J, the gap between germline ends came to 22 bases. The germline gives CDR1 LNHDA, CDR2 SQIVND (reference sequence). CDR3 DNA: TGTGCCAGTAGTTTCACACATATACAGGGTTTCGATGGCTACACCTTC. Translation: CASSFTHIQGFDGYTF.

The V and J genes are TRBV6-5 and TRBJ1-5; a possible D gene is TRBD1 (5 bases). CDR3 length: 14 residues. The germline gives CDR1 MNHEY, CDR2 SVGAGI. V was shortened by 2 bases and J by 6 bases, with 11 bases between the two germline ends. The CDR3 bases are TGTGCCAGCAGTTACGGGAGGACATTTCAGCCCCAGCATTTT. This sequence encodes CASSYGRTFQPQHF.

The chain joins TRBV10-3 to TRBJ2-1; 12 bases are a match to TRBD1. V was pared by 3 bases and J by 6 bases, with 6 bases of the junction left unmatched. CDR3 length equals 16 residues. CDR1 is ENHRY and CDR2 is SYGVKD in the germline V gene. The CDR3 DNA reads as TGTGCCATCAGTGACCTGGGACAGGGGGCAGGCAATGAGCAGTTCTTC. Translating gives CAISDLGQGAGNEQFF.

The chain uses TRBV5-1 and TRBJ1-1; TRBD1 matches 7 bases. The V segment lost 2 bases and the J segment 3 bases; nucleotides outside the gene matches: 4. CDR3 length: 14 residues. Germline values: CDR1 SGHRS, CDR2 YFSETQ. The CDR3 bases are TGCGCCAGCAGCTTCAAGGGGGCAGACACTGAAGCTTTCTTT. Its translation is CASSFKGADTEAFF.

This chain links TRBV7-9 with TRBJ2-1, with 7 bases that match TRBD1. V trimming: 8 bases; J trimming: 0 bases; junction bases outside the gene matches: 7. Germline CDR1 is SEHNR and CDR2 is FQNEAQ (reference sequence). The CDR3 sequence is 15 residues long. The CDR3 region is CASWDRDFSYNEQFF. Written as DNA, the CDR3 is TGTGCCAGCTGGGACAGAGATTTCTCCTACAATGAGCAGTTCTTC.

The chain is built from TRBV11-2 and TRBJ2-1; 7 bases map to TRBD2. This CDR3 has 17 residues. The V and J ends lost 5 bases and 0 bases, in that order; junction bases with no gene match: 10. Germline CDR1 is SGHAT and CDR2 is FQNNGV. The CDR3, as DNA: TGTGCCAGCAGCGGCCCCCGGCGGGGGAGCTCCTACAATGAGCAGTTCTTC. Translated: CASSGPRRGSSYNEQFF.